These 21 T cell receptor beta chains came from one sample sequenced in a study of Ad26.COV2.S vaccination and SARS-CoV-2 variants. Treatment: some 20 received Ad26.COV2.S at low or high dose, single or two shots; about 5 received placebo; per-sample allocation not given. Samples were taken on day 63 after the first vaccine or placebo injection. TCRdb keeps only in-frame clones here, not all; method: immunoSEQ multiplex PCR. The table lists some 500,000 clones, roughly nine tenths of them singletons, with roughly 2.5% in the top ten. Specimen: peripheral blood, collected in a trial of Ad26.COV2.S vaccine versus placebo. All receptors come from a person aged 18 to 65 who received the Ad26.COV2.S COVID-19 vaccine or a placebo.

The chain links TRBV5-6 to TRBJ2-3; perhaps TRBD2 as D (5 bases). CDR1 and CDR2 (germline): SGHDT, YYEEEE. Trimming took 4 bases from V and 8 from J, leaving 17 bases between them. The CDR3 contains 14 residues. The CDR3, as DNA: TGTGCCAGCAGCGGGCGGAGAGGAGGTGTTACGCAGTATTTT. This sequence encodes CASSGRRGGVTQYF.

The chain links TRBV7-9 to TRBJ2-7; perhaps D is TRBD1 or TRBD2 (5 bases each). The CDR3 contains 14 residues. V lost 4 bases and J lost 3, with 13 bases in between. Germline V gene sequence: CDR1 SEHNR, CDR2 FQNEAQ (reference sequence). Written as DNA, the CDR3 is TGTGCCAGCAGCTCCTGGGACGCCCACTACGAGCAGTACTTC. Its translation: CASSSWDAHYEQYF.

The V gene is TRBV6-1, the J gene TRBJ1-1, with D perhaps matching TRBD1 (5 bases). The CDR3 extends over 13 amino acids. Germline V gene data show CDR1 as MNHNS and CDR2 as SASEGT. Trimming took 2 bases from V and 8 from J, leaving 12 bases between them. CDR3 DNA: TGTGCCAGCAGTGAACGAGAGGGGCGGGAAGCTTTCTTT. This translates into CASSEREGREAFF.

The CDR3 protein is CASSVGVAPNYGYTF. The CDR3 bases are TGTGCCAGCAGCGTAGGGGTGGCGCCTAACTATGGCTACACCTTC. The rearrangement joins TRBV9 to TRBJ1-2; D remains unclear. Per germline, CDR1 SGDLS and CDR2 YYNGEE. This CDR3 is 15 amino acids long. V shed 0 bases and J shed 0 bases, with 9 bases lying between them.

V and J are TRBV29-1 and TRBJ2-3; 13 nucleotides agree with TRBD2. The V gene's germline CDR1 is SQVTM and CDR2 ANQGSEA. V dropped 6 bases and J dropped 0; count of bases not matched to a gene: 3. The CDR3 is 15 residues long. The CDR3 reads CSVRTSGGSTDTQYF. The CDR3, as DNA: TGCAGCGTAAGGACTAGCGGGGGAAGCACAGATACGCAGTATTTT.

The chain couples TRBV9 to TRBJ2-1, with 7 bases that match TRBD2. J lost 2 bases, V lost 3 bases, and 5 bases had no gene match. The CDR3 has 15 residues. The V gene's germline CDR1 is SGDLS and CDR2 YYNGEE. The CDR3 region is CASSERGSTYNEQFF. The CDR3 DNA is TGTGCCAGCAGCGAGCGGGGTTCGACCTACAATGAGCAGTTCTTC.

The chain combines TRBV11-3 with TRBJ2-7; D uncertain. The germline gives CDR1 SGHNT, CDR2 YENEEA. The CDR3 is 17 amino acids. Trimming took 2 bases from V and 0 from J, leaving 17 bases between them. The CDR3 here is CASSLPTGSTNSYEQYV. CDR3 DNA: TGTGCCAGCAGCTTACCTACCGGGTCGACCAACTCCTACGAGCAGTACGTC.

The CDR3 sequence: CASSSGGENGYTF. As DNA, the CDR3 is TGTGCCAGCAGCTCGGGTGGGGAAAATGGCTACACCTTC. The genes are TRBV7-9 and TRBJ1-2; D is uncertain. CDR1 SEHNR and CDR2 FQNEAQ come from the germline V gene (reference sequence). The V end lost 4 bases, the J end lost 6 bases, and 12 bases lay between the germline ends. The CDR3 sequence is 13 residues long.

V is TRBV5-6 and J is TRBJ1-2; possible D gene TRBD1, 6 bases. In germline, CDR1 is SGHDT, CDR2 YYEEEE. Deletions cut 1 base from V and 2 bases from J, with 9 bases between. This CDR3 has 14 amino acids. The CDR3 sequence is CASSLMGTNYGYTF. Written as DNA, the CDR3 is TGTGCCAGCAGCTTGATGGGGACAAACTATGGCTACACCTTC.

This clone appeared a single time. The genes are TRBV7-2 and TRBJ1-2; D gene unclear. The germline V and J ends were trimmed by 5 bases and 3 bases, with 16 bases remaining between them. This CDR3 region has 15 residues. Germline V gene lookup returns CDR1 SGHTA and CDR2 FQGNSA. In DNA, the CDR3 is TGTGCCAGCAGCCTCTACCCTCGGGCCGACTATGGCTACACCTTC. This gives the protein CASSLYPRADYGYTF.

V usage is TRBV15 and J usage is TRBJ2-3, with no clear D. Germline lookup yields CDR1 LNHNV and CDR2 YYDKDF (reference sequence). Trimming pared 4 bases from V and 4 bases from J, leaving 9 bases between. The CDR3 is 13 residues long. CDR3: CATSTVWADTQYF. CDR3 in DNA: TGTGCCACCAGCACGGTTTGGGCAGATACGCAGTATTTT.

The chain recombines TRBV6-1 with TRBJ1-6; no reliable D call. CDR3 size: 15 residues. Germline V gene sequence: CDR1 MNHNS, CDR2 SASEGT. V was pared by 0 bases and J by 7 bases, with 10 bases between. CDR3 amino acids: CASSEAGPENSPLHF. The DNA of the CDR3 is TGTGCCAGCAGTGAAGCCGGGCCTGAAAATTCACCCCTCCACTTT.

This sequence joins TRBV9 and TRBJ1-1; 7 bases map to TRBD1. Germline V CDR1 and CDR2: SGDLS, YYNGEE. J was trimmed by 6 bases and V by 3 bases; bases with no gene match: 11. CDR3 length: 15 residues. The CDR3 region is CASSARTGPVAEAFF. The CDR3 bases are TGTGCCAGCAGCGCTCGGACAGGTCCCGTTGCTGAAGCTTTCTTT.

The rearrangement joins TRBV2 to TRBJ1-2; no reliable D call. V was pared by 4 bases and J by 8 bases, with 11 bases between. The CDR3 covers 12 residues. The germline gives CDR1 SNHLY, CDR2 FYNNEI. CDR3 nucleotide sequence: TGTGCCAGCAGTGGCTCTGGTCGCGGCTACACCTTC. Amino acids: CASSGSGRGYTF.

The rearrangement links TRBV18 to TRBJ2-6; TRBD2 might be the D (5 bases). Germline loops: CDR1 KGHSH, CDR2 LQKENI. The ends were cut back, 3 bases at V and 2 bases at J, with 11 bases in the middle. The length of the CDR3 is 16 residues. The CDR3 sequence is CASSPVSGAGANVLTF. The CDR3, as DNA: TGTGCCAGCTCACCGGTCTCCGGGGCTGGGGCCAACGTCCTGACTTTC.

This chain's CDR3 is CASSQERTGWYSPLHF. CDR3 nucleotide sequence: TGTGCCAGCAGCCAGGAAAGGACAGGGTGGTATTCACCCCTCCACTTT. V is TRBV3-1 (or the pseudogene TRBV3-2) and J is TRBJ1-6, with TRBD1 matching over 8 bases. The CDR3 length is 16 residues. The germline CDR1 and CDR2 sequences are LGHDT and YNNKEL (reference sequence). Trimming took 3 bases from V and 8 from J; bases not matched to a gene: 9.

The chain employs TRBV5-5 and TRBJ1-1, with TRBD1 as a possible D gene (5 bases). CDR1 and CDR2 (germline): SGHKS, YYEKEE (reference sequence). Trimming took 0 bases from V and 1 from J, leaving 10 bases between them. The CDR3 sequence is 15 residues long. CDR3 amino acids: CASSLADRKNTEAFF. The CDR3 DNA reads TGTGCCAGCAGCTTGGCTGACAGAAAGAACACTGAAGCTTTCTTT. Full variable domain (remainder filled in from reference TRBV5-5 and TRBJ1-1): DAGVTQSPTHLIKTRGQQVTLRCSPISGHKSVSWYQQVLGQGPQFIFQYYEKEERGRGNFPDRFSARQFPNYSSELNVNALLLGDSALYLCASSLADRKNTEAFFGQGTRLTVV.

J is TRBJ2-3 and V is TRBV11-3, with 9 positions matching TRBD1. Looked up from germline, CDR1 is SGHNT and CDR2 is YENEEA. This CDR3 has 16 residues. V shed 3 bases and J 2 bases; nucleotides not matched to a gene: 6. CDR3 coding DNA: TGTGCCAGCAGCTTGCTGGGACAGGGTTTCACAGATACGCAGTATTTT. Its translation is CASSLLGQGFTDTQYF.

This sequence joins TRBV27 and TRBJ2-7; TRBD2 is a possible D gene (6 bases). CDR1 MNHEY and CDR2 SMNVEV come from the germline V gene (reference sequence). Trimming stripped 3 bases from V and 3 bases from J, with 12 bases between. The CDR3 runs to 14 residues. The CDR3 DNA reads as TGTGCCAGCAGTTTGCGTGGGACTTACTACGAGCAGTACTTC. This codes for CASSLRGTYYEQYF.

This chain connects TRBV12-2 to TRBJ1-5. TRBV12-2 is annotated as a pseudogene. The CDR3 covers 15 residues. CDR3 in amino acids: CASRFEGYSNQPQHF. The CDR3 nucleotides are TGTGCAAGTCGCTTCGAGGGATATAGCAATCAGCCCCAGCATTTT.

The count of this clone is one. The V and J genes are TRBV28 and TRBJ2-2; tentative D call: TRBD1 (6 bases). V gave up 3 bases and J gave up 3 bases, with 14 bases separating them. CDR1 MDHEN and CDR2 SYDVKM come from the germline V gene. This CDR3 spans 16 amino acids. CDR3 in DNA: TGTGCCAGCAGTTTCTGGGGACACAATTACACCGGGGAGCTGTTTTTT. As protein: CASSFWGHNYTGELFF.